A selection of T cell receptor beta chains follows, all from one sample in a study of shared clonotypes between healthy human individuals. Data came from immunoSEQ multiplex PCR; TCRdb stores just in-frame clones and leaves some out. Of 520,000 or so clones listed, 70% to 80% are singletons. The material sequenced was PBMCs. All receptors derive from a woman aged 40 to 50 in good health. Some clones in this sample may be carry-over from other donors' samples. Each CDR3 is given with its conserved first and last residue. The D gene is left open where the match is weak. Clone size is shown for a subset of rows, as once, few, many or a class of expanded clone.

V gene,clone size,D gene,J gene,CDR3 DNA,CDR3 protein
TRBV19,-,-,TRBJ1-1,TGTGCCAGTAGTATAGATGGCGGGGGTACGAACACTGAAGCTTTCTTT,CASSIDGGGTNTEAFF
TRBV28,-,TRBD1,TRBJ2-7,TGTGCCAGCAGTGGGACAGGCCTCAGCTCCTACGAGCAGTACTTC,CASSGTGLSSYEQYF
TRBV11-3,once,TRBD2,TRBJ2-4,TGTGCCAGCAGCTCGGGACTAGCGGGACCTAGAGGGGCCAAAAACATTCAGTACTTC,CASSSGLAGPRGAKNIQYF
TRBV27,-,TRBD1,TRBJ2-5,TGTGCCAGCAGTTTAAAGTTCCGTGGACAGGGAGAGACCCAGTACTTC,CASSLKFRGQGETQYF
TRBV2,once,-,TRBJ2-7,TGTGCCAGCAGTGATTTTCCGGGGCAGGGCCGGGAGCAGTACTTC,CASSDFPGQGREQYF
TRBV19,-,TRBD2,TRBJ2-3,TGTGCCAGTAGTCCGGCCCTAGCGGGATCGTACACAGATACGCAGTATTTT,CASSPALAGSYTDTQYF
TRBV9,-,TRBD2,TRBJ2-7,TGTGCCAGCAGCGTAGCTCCTAGCGGGACCGAGCAGTACTTC,CASSVAPSGTEQYF
TRBV7-9,-,-,TRBJ2-1,TGTGCCAGCAGCTCCCTGGGGAGGTGGGGCAATGAGCAGTTCTTC,CASSSLGRWGNEQFF
TRBV10-3,-,TRBD1,TRBJ1-2,TGTGCCATCAGCGACCCGGGACAGGGAGACGACTACACCTTC,CAISDPGQGDDYTF
TRBV5-1,-,-,TRBJ1-2,TGCGCCAGCAGCCCCGAGGGGGGTAGTGACTATGGCTACACCTTC,CASSPEGGSDYGYTF
TRBV27,few,-,TRBJ2-5,TGTGCCAGCAGCTCTCTAGCGCCTCAAGAGACCCAGTACTTC,CASSSLAPQETQYF
TRBV19,-,-,TRBJ1-2,TGTGCCAGTAGTACCGGTGGTTTAGGCTACACCTTC,CASSTGGLGYTF
TRBV27,-,-,TRBJ1-1,TGTGCCAGCAGACCAACAGGGCGGCCGAACACTGAAGCTTTCTTT,CASRPTGRPNTEAFF
TRBV6-1,few,-,TRBJ1-2,TGTGCCAGCAGTTGGACAGATAAGGACGGGGGCTACACCTTC,CASSWTDKDGGYTF
TRBV11-2,few,TRBD1,TRBJ1-1,TGTGCCAGCAGCCGCCGGACAGGATGGAACACTGAAGCTTTCTTT,CASSRRTGWNTEAFF
TRBV13,-,-,TRBJ2-3,TGTGCCAGCAGCTTAGACTACAGCACAGATACGCAGTATTTT,CASSLDYSTDTQYF
TRBV29-1,-,-,TRBJ1-2,TGCAGCGTTGGGCCGGATGGCTACACCTTC,CSVGPDGYTF
TRBV6-6,-,-,TRBJ2-2,TGTGCCAGCTCCGGGGGTCCGGAAAGCACCGGGGAGCTGTTTTTT,CASSGGPESTGELFF
TRBV5-8,once,-,TRBJ1-1,TGTGCCAGCAGCTTAGGGGGGGGCACTGAAGCTTTCTTT,CASSLGGGTEAFF
TRBV29-1,few,TRBD1,TRBJ1-1,TGCAGCGTCGGGTGGACAGGGACGGGTGACACTGAAGCTTTCTTT,CSVGWTGTGDTEAFF
TRBV5-4,-,-,TRBJ1-5,TGTGCCAGCAGCCTGGTGGGGAGCAATCAGCCCCAGCATTTT,CASSLVGSNQPQHF
TRBV30,-,-,TRBJ1-6,TGTGCCTGGACGTCAGGGGATAATTCACCCCTCCACTTT,CAWTSGDNSPLHF
TRBV7-9,-,TRBD1,TRBJ1-2,TGTGCCAGCAGCTTAGCAGGGGGCGGCTACACCTTC,CASSLAGGGYTF
TRBV27,-,TRBD1,TRBJ2-7,TGTGCCAGCAGTCCGACCGGGACAGGGGGCGGGTGGGGTTCCTACGAGCAGTACTTC,CASSPTGTGGGWGSYEQYF
TRBV28,-,-,TRBJ2-7,TGTGCCAGCAGTTTAGGGGCCCGGGCGGTTAACGAGCAGTACTTC,CASSLGARAVNEQYF
TRBV2,-,TRBD2,TRBJ2-1,TGTGCCAGCAGTGAGCAGCGGGGCTCCTACAATGAGCAGTTCTTC,CASSEQRGSYNEQFF
TRBV4-3,many,-,TRBJ2-6,TGCGCCAGCAGCCAAGGGACCCATGGGGCCAACGTCCTGACTTTC,CASSQGTHGANVLTF
TRBV28,few,-,TRBJ2-2,TGTGCCAGCAGTCCGCTACGGGGCACCGGGGAGCTGTTTTTT,CASSPLRGTGELFF
TRBV10-3,-,TRBD1,TRBJ1-2,TGTGCCATCAGTGGCGTACAGGGGTTGTTTGGCTACACCTTC,CAISGVQGLFGYTF
TRBV9,-,-,TRBJ2-3,TGTGCCAGCAGCGTAGCCCGAAGAGATACGCAGTATTTT,CASSVARRDTQYF
TRBV18,-,TRBD1,TRBJ2-7,TGTGCCAGCTCAGGGGACAGCCCCTACGAGCAGTACTTC,CASSGDSPYEQYF
TRBV18,-,-,TRBJ1-2,TGTGCCAGCTCACCAGGGCCGGAGGACGCCCTTGGCTACACCTTC,CASSPGPEDALGYTF
TRBV29-1,-,-,TRBJ2-2,TGCAGCTGGGCAGGGAACACCGGGGAGCTGTTTTTT,CSWAGNTGELFF
TRBV7-7,-,-,TRBJ2-3,TGTGCCAGCAGCTTAGACAGGGGCACAGATACGCAGTATTTT,CASSLDRGTDTQYF
TRBV4-3,-,-,TRBJ2-5,TGCGCCAGCAGCCAAGATGTAGCCGGAGAGACCCAGTACTTC,CASSQDVAGETQYF
TRBV7-9,-,-,TRBJ1-1,TGTGCCAGCAGCCCCCCCCAAAAATTGGTTTTCACTGAAGCTTTCTTT,CASSPPQKLVFTEAFF
TRBV11-3,once,TRBD2,TRBJ2-2,TGTGCCAGCAGCTCGGGACTAGCAAGCGGGGAGCTGTTTTTT,CASSSGLASGELFF
TRBV10-3,-,-,TRBJ1-1,TGTGCCATCAGGGGGGGGACTACTGAAGCTTTCTTT,CAIRGGTTEAFF
TRBV9,-,TRBD2,TRBJ2-2,TGTGCCAGCAGCCCCGGACTAGCGGGAGGGAGGGACACCGGGGAGCTGTTTTTT,CASSPGLAGGRDTGELFF
TRBV29-1,many,TRBD1,TRBJ1-2,TGCAGCGTACAGACAGGGAATCACTATGGCTACACCTTC,CSVQTGNHYGYTF
TRBV19,-,TRBD2,TRBJ2-1,TGTGCCAGTACCGAGACTAGCGGCTCCTACAATGAGCAGTTCTTC,CASTETSGSYNEQFF
TRBV9,-,-,TRBJ2-1,TGTGCCAGCAGCGCTGGGGGAAGGGGGGCTCAGGATGAGCAGTTCTTC,CASSAGGRGAQDEQFF